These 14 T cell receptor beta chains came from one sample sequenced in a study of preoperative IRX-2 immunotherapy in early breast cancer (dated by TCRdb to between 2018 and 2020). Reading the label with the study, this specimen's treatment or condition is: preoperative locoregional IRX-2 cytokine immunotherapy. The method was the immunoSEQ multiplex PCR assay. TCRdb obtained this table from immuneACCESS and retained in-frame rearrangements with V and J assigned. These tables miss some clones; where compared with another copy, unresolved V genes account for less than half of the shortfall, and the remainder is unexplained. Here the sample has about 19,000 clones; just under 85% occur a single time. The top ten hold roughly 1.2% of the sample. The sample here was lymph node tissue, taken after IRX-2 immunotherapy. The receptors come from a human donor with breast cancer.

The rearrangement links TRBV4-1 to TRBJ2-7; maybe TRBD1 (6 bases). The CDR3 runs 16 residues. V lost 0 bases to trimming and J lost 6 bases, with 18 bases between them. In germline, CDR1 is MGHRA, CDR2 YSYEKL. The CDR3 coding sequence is TGCGCCAGCAGCCAAGATCTGAGCAGGGCAGGGGTCGAGCAGTACTTC. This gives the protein CASSQDLSRAGVEQYF.

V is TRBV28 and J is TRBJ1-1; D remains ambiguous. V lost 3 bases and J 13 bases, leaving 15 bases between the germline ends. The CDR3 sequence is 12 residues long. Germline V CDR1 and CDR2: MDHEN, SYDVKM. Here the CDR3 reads CASSLGSAHGFF. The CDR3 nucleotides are TGTGCCAGCAGTTTGGGATCCGCCCATGGTTTCTTT.

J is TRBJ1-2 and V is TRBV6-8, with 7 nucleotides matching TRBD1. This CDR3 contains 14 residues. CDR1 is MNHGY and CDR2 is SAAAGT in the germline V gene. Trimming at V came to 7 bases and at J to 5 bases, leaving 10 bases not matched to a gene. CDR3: CASKEPGQLYGYTF. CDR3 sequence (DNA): TGTGCCAGCAAAGAGCCGGGACAGCTTTATGGCTACACCTTC.

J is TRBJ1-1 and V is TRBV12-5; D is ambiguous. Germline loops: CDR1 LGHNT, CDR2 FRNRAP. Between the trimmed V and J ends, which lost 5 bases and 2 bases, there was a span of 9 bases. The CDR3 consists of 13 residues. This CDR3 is CASGVQFNTEAFF. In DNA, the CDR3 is TGTGCTAGTGGTGTACAGTTCAACACTGAAGCTTTCTTT.

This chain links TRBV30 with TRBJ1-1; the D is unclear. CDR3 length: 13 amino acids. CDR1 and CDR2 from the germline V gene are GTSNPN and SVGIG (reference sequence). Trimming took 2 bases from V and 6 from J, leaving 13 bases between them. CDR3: CAWSQYTDSEAFF. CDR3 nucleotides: TGTGCCTGGAGTCAGTACACCGACTCTGAAGCTTTCTTT.

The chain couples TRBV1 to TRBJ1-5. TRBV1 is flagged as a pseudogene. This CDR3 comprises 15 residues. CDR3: CASSPTPRSNQPQHF. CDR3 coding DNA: TGCGCCAGCAGCCCAACCCCCCGAAGCAATCAGCCCCAGCATTTT.

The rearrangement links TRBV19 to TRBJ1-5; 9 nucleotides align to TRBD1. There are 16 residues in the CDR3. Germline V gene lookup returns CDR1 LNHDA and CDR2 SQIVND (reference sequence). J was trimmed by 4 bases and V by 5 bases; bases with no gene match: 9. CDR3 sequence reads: CASSPSGTGWNQPQHF. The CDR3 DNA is TGTGCCAGTAGTCCTTCCGGGACAGGGTGGAATCAGCCCCAGCATTTT.

As DNA, the CDR3 is TGTGCCAGCAGCCTCCGGGACAGGGGAGGAGAAAAACTGTTTTTT. Translation: CASSLRDRGGEKLFF. The chain joins TRBV11-3 to TRBJ1-4, with 10 bases that match TRBD1. Germline loops: CDR1 SGHNT, CDR2 YENEEA. V gave up 5 bases and J gave up 8 bases; unmatched junction bases: 8. The CDR3 has 15 residues.

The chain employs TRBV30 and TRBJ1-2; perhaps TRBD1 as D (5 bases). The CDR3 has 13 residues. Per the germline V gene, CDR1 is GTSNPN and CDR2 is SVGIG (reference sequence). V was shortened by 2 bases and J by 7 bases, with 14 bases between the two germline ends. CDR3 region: CAWSPGILRGYTF. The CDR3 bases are TGTGCCTGGAGTCCAGGGATCCTTCGTGGCTACACCTTC.

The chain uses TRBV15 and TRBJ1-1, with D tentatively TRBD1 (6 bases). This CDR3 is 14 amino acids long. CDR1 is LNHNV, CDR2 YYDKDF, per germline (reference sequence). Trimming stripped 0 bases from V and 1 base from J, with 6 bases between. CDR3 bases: TGTGCCACCAGCAGAGACAGGGGGAACACTGAAGCTTTCTTT. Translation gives CATSRDRGNTEAFF.

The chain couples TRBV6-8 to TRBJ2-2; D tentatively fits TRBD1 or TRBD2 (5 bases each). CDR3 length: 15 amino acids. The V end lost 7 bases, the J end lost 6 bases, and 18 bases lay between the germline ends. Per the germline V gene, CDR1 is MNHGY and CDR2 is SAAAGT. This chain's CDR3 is CASTHLWGFAGELFF. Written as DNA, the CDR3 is TGTGCCAGCACCCATCTGTGGGGGTTCGCCGGGGAGCTGTTTTTT.

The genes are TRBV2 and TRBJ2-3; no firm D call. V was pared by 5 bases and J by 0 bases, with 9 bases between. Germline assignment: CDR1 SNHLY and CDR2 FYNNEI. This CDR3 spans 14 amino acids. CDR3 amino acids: CASSPDYSTDTQYF. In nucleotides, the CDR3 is TGTGCCAGCAGTCCGGATTATAGCACAGATACGCAGTATTTT.

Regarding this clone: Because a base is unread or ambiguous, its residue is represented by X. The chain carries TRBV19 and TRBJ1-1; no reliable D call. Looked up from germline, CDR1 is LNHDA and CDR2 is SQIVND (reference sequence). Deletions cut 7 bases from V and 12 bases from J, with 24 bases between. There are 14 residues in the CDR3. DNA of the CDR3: TGTGCCAGTACCCCCCCCGCCGCGGTGRGCAGGACTTTCTTT. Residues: CASTPPAAVXRTFF.

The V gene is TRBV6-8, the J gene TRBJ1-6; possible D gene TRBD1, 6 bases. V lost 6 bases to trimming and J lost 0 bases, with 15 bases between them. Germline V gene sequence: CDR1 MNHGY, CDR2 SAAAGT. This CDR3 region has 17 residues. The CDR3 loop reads CASSYTGLSSYNSPLHF. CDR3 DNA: TGTGCCAGCAGCTACACAGGGCTAAGCTCCTATAATTCACCCCTCCACTTT.